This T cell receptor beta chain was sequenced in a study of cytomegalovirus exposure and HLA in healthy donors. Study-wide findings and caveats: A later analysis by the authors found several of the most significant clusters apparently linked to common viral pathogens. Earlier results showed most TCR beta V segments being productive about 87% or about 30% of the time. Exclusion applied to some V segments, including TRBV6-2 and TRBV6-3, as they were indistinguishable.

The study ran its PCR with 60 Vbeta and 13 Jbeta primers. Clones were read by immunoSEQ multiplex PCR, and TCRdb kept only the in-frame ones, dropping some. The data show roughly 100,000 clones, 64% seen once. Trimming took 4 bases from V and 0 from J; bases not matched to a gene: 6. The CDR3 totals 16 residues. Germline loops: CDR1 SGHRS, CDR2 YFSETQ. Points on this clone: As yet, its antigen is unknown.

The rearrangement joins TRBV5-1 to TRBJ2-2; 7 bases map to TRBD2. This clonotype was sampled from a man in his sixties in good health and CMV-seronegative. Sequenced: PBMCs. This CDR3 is CASSVVLAANTGELFF. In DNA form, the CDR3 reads TGCGCCAGCAGCGTCGTTCTAGCGGCGAACACCGGGGAGCTGTTTTTT.